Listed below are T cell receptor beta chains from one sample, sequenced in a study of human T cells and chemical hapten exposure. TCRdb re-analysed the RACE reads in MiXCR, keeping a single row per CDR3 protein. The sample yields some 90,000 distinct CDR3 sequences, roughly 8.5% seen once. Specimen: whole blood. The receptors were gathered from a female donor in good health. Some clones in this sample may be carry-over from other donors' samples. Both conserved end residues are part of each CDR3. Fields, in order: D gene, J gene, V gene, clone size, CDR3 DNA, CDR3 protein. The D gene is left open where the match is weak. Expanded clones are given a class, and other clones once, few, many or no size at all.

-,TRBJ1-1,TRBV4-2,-,TGTGCCAGCAGCCTTTTCGACAGAGACGCTACTGAAGCTTTCTTT,CASSLFDRDATEAFF
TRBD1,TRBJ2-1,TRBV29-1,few,TGCAGCGCCGAAGGGGGACAGGGCTACAATGAGCAGTTCTTC,CSAEGGQGYNEQFF
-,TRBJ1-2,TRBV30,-,TGTGCCTGGAGTGTTTCAAGGGGCGCGACTGGCTACACCTTC,CAWSVSRGATGYTF
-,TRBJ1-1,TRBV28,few,TGTGCCAGCAGTTTTAATCGGGGGCGCCCCACTGAAGCTTTCTTT,CASSFNRGRPTEAFF
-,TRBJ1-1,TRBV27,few,TGTGCCAGCAGTTCTCCTCGCGGGGAGTTGACTGAAGCTTTCTTT,CASSSPRGELTEAFF
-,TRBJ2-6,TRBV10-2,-,TGCGCCAGCAGTGAGTCGGGCAGGGCTGGGGCCAACGTCCTGACTTTC,CASSESGRAGANVLTF
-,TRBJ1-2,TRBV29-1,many,TGCAGCGTTGAAAATAGGAGGTATGGCTACACCTTC,CSVENRRYGYTF
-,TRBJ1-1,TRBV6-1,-,TGTGCCAGCAGTGGGGGGCGAGGCCAGAACACTGAAGCTTTCTTT,CASSGGRGQNTEAFF
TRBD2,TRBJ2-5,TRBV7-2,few,TGTGCCAGCAGCTTAGTGGCTAGCGGTAGGGGTAGGAAGACCCAGTACTTC,CASSLVASGRGRKTQYF
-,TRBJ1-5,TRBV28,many,TGTGCCAGCAGTTTATTGAGGGGCTCTAGCAATCAGCCCCAGCATTTT,CASSLLRGSSNQPQHF
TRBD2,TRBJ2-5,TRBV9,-,TGTGCCAGCAGCGTATTTCCTAGCGGACAAGAGACCCAGTACTTC,CASSVFPSGQETQYF
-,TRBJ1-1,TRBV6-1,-,TGTGCCAGCAGGAGCCGGACCTGGGGTCCGAACACTGAAGCTTTCTTT,CASRSRTWGPNTEAFF
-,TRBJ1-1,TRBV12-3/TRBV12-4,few,TGTGCCAGCAGTTTCGGGCACACAAACACTGAAGCTTTCTTT,CASSFGHTNTEAFF
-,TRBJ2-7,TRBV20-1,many,TGCAGTGCTAGAAGTCCCACGACCCGGTCCTACGAGCAGTACTTC,CSARSPTTRSYEQYF
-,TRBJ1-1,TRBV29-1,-,-,CSVGTGAKPFF
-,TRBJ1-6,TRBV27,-,TGTGCCAGCAGTTTATCGTCGGGTAGCTCCTATAATTCACCCCTCCACTTT,CASSLSSGSSYNSPLHF
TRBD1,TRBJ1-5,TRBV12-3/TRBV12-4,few,TGTGCCAGCAGTTTGCAGGGGGTCAATCAGCCCCAGCATTTT,CASSLQGVNQPQHF
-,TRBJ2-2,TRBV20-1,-,TGCAGTGCTAGAGATACGGGAGTAATCACCGGGGAGCTGTTTTTT,CSARDTGVITGELFF
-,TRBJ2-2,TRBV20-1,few,TGCAGTGCTAGGCCTTTGGGGGAGGACACCGGGGAGCTGTTTTTT,CSARPLGEDTGELFF
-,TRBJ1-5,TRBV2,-,TGTGCCAGCAGTGGAACAGTCTATCAGCCCCAGCATTTT,CASSGTVYQPQHF
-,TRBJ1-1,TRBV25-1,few,TGTGCCAGCAGTGTAATGACAGGAGATAACACTGAAGCTTTCTTT,CASSVMTGDNTEAFF
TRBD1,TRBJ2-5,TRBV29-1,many,TGCAGCGTTGTAGGGACAGGAGCCCAAGAGACCCAGTACTTC,CSVVGTGAQETQYF
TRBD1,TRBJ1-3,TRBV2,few,TGTGCCAGCAGTGGGGACAGCTCTGGAAACACCATATATTTT,CASSGDSSGNTIYF
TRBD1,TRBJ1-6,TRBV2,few,TGTGCCAGCAGTGCCGGGACAGCGAATTCACCCCTCCACTTT,CASSAGTANSPLHF